This TCR beta chain was recovered during a study of cytomegalovirus exposure and HLA in healthy donors. Study-wide background: The roughly 120 million unique TCR beta sequences, from about 179 million T cells, were found by an earlier analysis.

The study ran its PCR with 60 Vbeta and 13 Jbeta primers. Sequencing used immunoSEQ multiplex PCR; TCRdb keeps in-frame clones, though not all of them. The table shows approximately 93,000 clones, with just under 80% occurring only once. Study results and caveats: A later analysis reportedly found that, within productive TCRs, an Asian-associated ancestry cluster had fewer N-insertions than the mean observed across the roughly 630 donors. When the data were analyzed later, several of the most significant clusters appeared to be linked to common viral pathogens. The authors later found most CMV-associated TCR beta chains appeared HLA-restricted.

Concerning this clone: Its antigen remains unidentified.

With 1 base clipped from V and 3 bases from J, the junction kept 15 bases outside the gene matches. CDR1 is SGHVS, CDR2 FQNEAQ, per germline. The CDR3 is made up of 19 amino acids. The receptor comes from a woman in her forties in good health and CMV-seronegative. The rearrangement joins TRBV7-8 to TRBJ2-3; 8 nucleotides agree with TRBD2. Sample: PBMCs. The CDR3: CASSLGGVRGGLRTDTQYF. Written as DNA, the CDR3 is TGTGCCAGCAGCTTAGGAGGGGTCCGGGGGGGCCTCCGGACAGATACGCAGTATTTT.